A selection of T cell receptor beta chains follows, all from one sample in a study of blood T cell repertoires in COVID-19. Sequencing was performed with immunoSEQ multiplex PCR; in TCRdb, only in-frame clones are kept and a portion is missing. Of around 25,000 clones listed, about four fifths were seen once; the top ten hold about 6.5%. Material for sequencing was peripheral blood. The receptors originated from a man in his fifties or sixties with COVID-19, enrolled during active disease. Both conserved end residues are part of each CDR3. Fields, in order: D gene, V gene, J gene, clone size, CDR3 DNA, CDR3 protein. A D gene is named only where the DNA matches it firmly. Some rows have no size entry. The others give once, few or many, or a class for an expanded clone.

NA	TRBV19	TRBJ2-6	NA	TGTGCCAGTTCTTCAGACTCTGGGGCCAACGTCCTGACTTTC	CASSSDSGANVLTF
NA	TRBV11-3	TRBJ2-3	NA	TGTGCCAGCAGCTTAGGTTCGGGACTTGTCACAGATACGCAGTATTTT	CASSLGSGLVTDTQYF
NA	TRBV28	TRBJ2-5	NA	TGTGCCAGCAACGGAGGTGATGAGACCCAGTACTTC	CASNGGDETQYF
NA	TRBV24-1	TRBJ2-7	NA	TGTGCCACCAGTGATGGACTATACGAGCAGTACTTC	CATSDGLYEQYF
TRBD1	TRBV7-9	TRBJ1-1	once	TGTGCCAGCAGCCCAGGGGGGCACACTGAAGCTTTCTTT	CASSPGGHTEAFF
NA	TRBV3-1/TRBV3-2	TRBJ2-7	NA	TGTGCCAGCAGCCAAGATTTAAGTTCGGGATTGAGCTCCTACGAGCAGTACTTC	CASSQDLSSGLSSYEQYF
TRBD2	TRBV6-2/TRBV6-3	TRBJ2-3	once	TGTGCCAGCAGTCCGAGGACTAGCGGGAGCACGGATACGCAGTATTTT	CASSPRTSGSTDTQYF
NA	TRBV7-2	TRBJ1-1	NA	TGTGCCAGCAGCTTAGAGTTACCCGGGGACACTGAAGCTTTCTTT	CASSLELPGDTEAFF
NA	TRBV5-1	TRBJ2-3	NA	TGCGCCAGCAGCTTGGACACAGATAGCACAGATACGCAGTATTTT	CASSLDTDSTDTQYF
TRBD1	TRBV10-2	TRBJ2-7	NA	TGCGCCAGCAGTCGGGACAGTAGCTACGAGCAGTACTTC	CASSRDSSYEQYF
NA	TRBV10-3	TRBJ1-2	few	TGTGCCATCAGTGAGTCCTCCCCAGGGCAGGCCTATGGCTACACCTTC	CAISESSPGQAYGYTF
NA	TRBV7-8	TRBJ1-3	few	TGTGCCAGCACCCCGGCGGGGGAATTTTCTGGAAACACCATATATTTT	CASTPAGEFSGNTIYF
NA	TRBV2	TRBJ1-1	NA	TGTGCCAGCAGCCCTAGGGGGACTGAAGCTTTCTTT	CASSPRGTEAFF
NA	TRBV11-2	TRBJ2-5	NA	TGTGCCAGCAGCCCACAATCCCCTGGGGCAGGGCAAGAGACCCAGTACTTC	CASSPQSPGAGQETQYF
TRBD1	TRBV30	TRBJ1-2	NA	TGTGCCTGGAGTCCAACTACAGGGGGCTATGGCTACACCTTC	CAWSPTTGGYGYTF
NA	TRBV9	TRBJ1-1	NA	TGTGCCAGGGAGCACCCTGCCCTCTTT	CAREHPALF
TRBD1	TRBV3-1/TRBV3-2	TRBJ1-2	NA	TGTGCCAGCAGCCCGGCCGGACAGGGTGGACTTGGCTACACCTTC	CASSPAGQGGLGYTF
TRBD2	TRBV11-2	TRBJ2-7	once	TGTGCCAGCAGCCTCCAGGTAGCGGGGTCCCACGAGCAGTACTTC	CASSLQVAGSHEQYF
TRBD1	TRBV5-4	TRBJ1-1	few	TGTGCCAGCAGCGACAGGGGGACGGTGAACACTGAAGCTTTCTTT	CASSDRGTVNTEAFF
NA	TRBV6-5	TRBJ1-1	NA	TGTGCCAGCAGCTCGGCAGGGGCGATTCCTGAAGCTTTCTTT	CASSSAGAIPEAFF
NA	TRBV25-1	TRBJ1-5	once	TGTGCCAGCAGTGATAAGGGGACTGTTAATCAGCCCCAGCATTTT	CASSDKGTVNQPQHF
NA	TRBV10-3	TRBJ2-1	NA	TGTGCCGTCCACGGGGAGCAGGGGTCAGGGCAGTTCTTC	CAVHGEQGSGQFF
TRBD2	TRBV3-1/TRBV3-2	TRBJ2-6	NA	TGTGCCAGCAGCCGACTAGCGGGCTTGGCTTCAGGGGCCAACGTCCTGACTTTC	CASSRLAGLASGANVLTF
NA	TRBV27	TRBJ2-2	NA	TGTGCCAGCAGTCTAGAGGGCCCGAACACCGGGGAGCTGTTTTTT	CASSLEGPNTGELFF
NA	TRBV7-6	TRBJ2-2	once	TGTGCCAGCAGCTCGCCGAATTCTAGCGCCCCGGGCACCGGGGAGCTGTTTTTT	CASSSPNSSAPGTGELFF
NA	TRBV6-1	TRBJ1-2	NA	TGTGCCAGCAGTGAAGCGAAGGGGAACTATGGCTACACCTTC	CASSEAKGNYGYTF
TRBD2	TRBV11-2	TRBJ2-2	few	TGTGCCAGCAGGCGAGCTAGCGGCGCGAACACCGGGGAGCTGTTTTTT	CASRRASGANTGELFF
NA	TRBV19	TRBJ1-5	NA	TGTGCCAGTAGTATCCCGACAGGTATAAGCAATCAGCCCCAGCATTTT	CASSIPTGISNQPQHF
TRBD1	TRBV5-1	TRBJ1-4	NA	TGCGCCAGCAGCCCGGACAGGGCTAATGAAAAACTGTTTTTT	CASSPDRANEKLFF